The next 23 T cell receptor beta chains were all read from a single sample in a study of T cells in Graves' hyperthyroidism and ophthalmopathy (dated by TCRdb to 2018 to 2020). Libraries came from multiplex PCR. Sequencing was performed on an Illumina HiSeq 2000. Amplification of TCR beta CDR3 regions was carried out from RNA transcripts. For the first round of RT-PCR on the TCR CDR3, the HTBI primer set was used together with the Qiagen OneStep RT-PCR kit. TCRdb reran the public reads through fastp at Q25 and MiXCR, keeping productive beta chains. Entries are consolidated by CDR3 protein sequence, retaining the most common genes and DNA. In this sample the table shows more than 550,000 distinct CDR3 sequences, just under 45% of which occur a single time. In total, the top ten clones hold approximately 7.2% of the sample. Sequenced input: peripheral blood or thyroid tissue (not recorded which). The receptors were gathered from an adult man with Graves' disease, either hyperthyroidism or ophthalmopathy (not recorded which).

This clonotype was seen at least ten times. The chain employs TRBV25-1 and TRBJ1-1; no reliable D call. The germline gives CDR1 MGHDK, CDR2 SYGVNS. The CDR3 length is 14 residues. V was pared by 2 bases and J by 1 base, with 8 bases between. CDR3 in DNA: TGTGCCAGCAGTGAACAGAAAGGGAACACTGAAGCTTTCTTT. As protein: CASSEQKGNTEAFF.

A remark on this clonotype: With a much larger clone just one base away, this may be a read error. The V call is TRBV29-1, the J call TRBJ1-2; tentatively, D is TRBD1 (6 bases). The germline gives CDR1 SQVTM, CDR2 ANQGSEA. This CDR3 has 13 amino acids. This CDR3 reads CSDRDTINNGYTF. The CDR3 DNA reads TGCAGCGACCGGGACACCATTAACAATGGCTACACCTTC.

This clonotype has a count of ten or more. V is TRBV7-9 and J is TRBJ1-2, with 8 bases aligning to TRBD1. With 5 bases clipped from V and 4 bases from J, the junction kept 3 bases outside the gene matches. CDR1 is SEHNR and CDR2 is FQNEAQ in the germline V gene (reference sequence). CDR3 length: 13 residues. CDR3 bases: TGTGCCAGCAGCCGGGACAGGTCCTATGGCTACACCTTC. Protein product: CASSRDRSYGYTF.

This clonotype was recorded many times. The chain links TRBV15 to TRBJ1-5; D is possibly TRBD1 (6 bases). The V gene's germline CDR1 is LNHNV and CDR2 YYDKDF (reference sequence). This CDR3 comprises 13 residues. V lost 0 bases to trimming and J lost 12 bases, with 12 bases between them. CDR3 protein: CATSRDRGAFQHF. The CDR3 bases are TGTGCCACCAGCAGAGATCGGGGGGCGTTCCAGCATTTT.

CDR3 amino acids: CSAGRFTEAFF. The CDR3, as DNA: TGCAGTGCAGGCAGGTTCACTGAAGCTTTCTTT. This chain uses TRBV20-1 with TRBJ1-1; D ambiguous. Trimming removed 6 bases at V and 4 bases at J, with 9 bases between. The germline V gene encodes CDR1 DFQATT and CDR2 SNEGSKA (reference sequence). The CDR3 is made up of 11 amino acids.

The chain carries TRBV29-1 and TRBJ2-3, with TRBD2 identical over 10 bases. Trimming cost V 2 bases and J 5 bases; bases outside gene matches: 7. The CDR3 runs 15 residues. Germline CDR1 reads SQVTM; CDR2 reads ANQGSEA. CDR3 sequence reads: CSVEPSGGAIDTQYF. The CDR3 bases are TGCAGCGTTGAACCCAGCGGGGGGGCCATAGATACGCAGTATTTT.

Concerning this clonotype: Just one base apart from a much larger clone, this may be a read error. The chain recombines TRBV7-2 with TRBJ1-1; D might be TRBD1 (6 bases). Germline V gene lookup returns CDR1 SGHTA and CDR2 FQGNSA. CDR3 length equals 14 residues. DNA for the CDR3: TGTGCCAGCAGTAAGGGACAAGTGAACGCTGAAGCTTTCTTT. Encoded protein: CASSKGQVNAEAFF.

This clonotype was counted between two and nine times. The rearrangement uses TRBV29-1 and TRBJ2-3, with no clear D. The germline CDR1 and CDR2 sequences are SQVTM and ANQGSEA. This CDR3 is 10 amino acids long. The V end lost 5 bases, the J end lost 4 bases, and 4 bases lay between the germline ends. The CDR3 nucleotides read TGCAGCGTTAAACCAGATACGCAGTATTTT. Its translation: CSVKPDTQYF.

This sequence joins TRBV5-1 and TRBJ2-5; D might be TRBD2 (5 bases). The germline V and J ends were trimmed by 4 bases and 5 bases, with 15 bases remaining between them. CDR3 length: 14 residues. Germline V lookup: CDR1 SGHRS, CDR2 YFSETQ. CDR3 sequence: CASSSRGNRETQYF. For the CDR3, the DNA is TGCGCCAGCAGCAGTCGGGGAAATCGGGAGACCCAGTACTTC.

The chain couples TRBV10-3 to TRBJ1-5; 7 bases match TRBD1. Germline CDR1 reads ENHRY; CDR2 reads SYGVKD. The trim removed 2 bases at V and 5 bases at J, leaving 3 bases unmatched. This CDR3 contains 14 residues. CDR3 in DNA: TGTGCCATCAGTGAGGACAGGGAGGATCAGCCCCAGCATTTT. Amino acid sequence: CAISEDREDQPQHF.

This clonotype occurred many times. The chain uses TRBV29-1 and TRBJ1-6; TRBD1 aligns across 7 bases. The CDR3 is 12 amino acids. Germline trimming cut 6 bases from V and 7 bases from J; bases unmatched to any gene: 3. Germline assignment: CDR1 SQVTM and CDR2 ANQGSEA. The CDR3 loop reads CSVGTENSPLHF. CDR3 coding DNA: TGCAGCGTGGGGACAGAGAATTCACCCCTCCACTTT. Drawing the rest from reference TRBV29-1 and TRBJ1-6, the complete variable domain is SAVISQKPSRDICQRGTSLTIQCQVDSQVTMMFWYRQQPGQSLTLIATANQGSEATYESGFVIDKFPISRPNLTFSTLTVSNMSPEDSSIYLCSVGTENSPLHFGNGTRLTVT.

The V gene is TRBV5-8, the J gene TRBJ1-3; TRBD1 matches 10 bases. CDR1 and CDR2 (germline): SGHTS, YDEGEE. This CDR3 contains 19 residues. V was pared by 3 bases and J by 3 bases, with 15 bases of the junction left unmatched. The CDR3 bases are TGTGCCAGCAGCTCCCGTAGAGTAGCTGGGACAGGGGTTGGAAACACCATATATTTT. Its protein is CASSSRRVAGTGVGNTIYF.

This clonotype was seen ten or more times. V is TRBV7-8 and J is TRBJ1-5; tentative D call: TRBD1 (5 bases). This CDR3 has 15 residues. The germline V gene has CDR1 SGHVS and CDR2 FQNEAQ. Trimming took 1 base from V and 6 from J, leaving 13 bases between them. In DNA form, the CDR3 reads TGTGCCAGCAGCTTAGAGGCAGGGATGGGTCAGCCCCAGCATTTT. Translated, it gives CASSLEAGMGQPQHF. Combining the CDR3 with reference TRBV7-8 and TRBJ1-5 gives the whole variable domain GAGVSQSPRYKVAKRGQDVALRCDPISGHVSLFWYQQALGQGPEFLTYFQNEAQLDKSGLPSDRFFAERPEGSVSTLKIQRTQQEDSAVYLCASSLEAGMGQPQHFGDGTRLSIL.

This rearrangement joins TRBV7-9 to TRBJ2-7, with D perhaps matching TRBD2 (6 bases). V was shortened by 11 bases and J by 3 bases, with 20 bases between the two germline ends. Germline assignment: CDR1 SEHNR and CDR2 FQNEAQ (reference sequence). This CDR3 is 14 amino acids long. The CDR3 bases are TGTGCCGCCAGCCGACCGGGAGCGGTCTACGAGCAGTACTTC. This codes for CAASRPGAVYEQYF.

CDR3 in amino acids: CASSQGGRTGIYEQYF. DNA for the CDR3: TGTGCCAGCAGCCAAGGGGGTCGGACAGGAATCTACGAGCAGTACTTC. This chain connects TRBV2 to TRBJ2-7; TRBD1 aligns across 7 bases. Unmatched junction bases numbered 14, after V lost 6 bases and J lost 3 bases. The CDR3 sequence is 16 residues long. Per germline, CDR1 SNHLY and CDR2 FYNNEI.

This clonotype was seen repeatedly, ten times or more. This chain uses TRBV7-9 with TRBJ1-5, with D maybe TRBD1 (6 bases). Trimming removed 1 base from V and 4 bases from J, with 11 bases in between. The germline CDR1 and CDR2 sequences are SEHNR and FQNEAQ (reference sequence). This CDR3 has 15 residues. CDR3 loop: CASSLEDSPNQPQHF. The CDR3 DNA sequence: TGTGCCAGCAGCTTAGAGGACAGCCCAAATCAGCCCCAGCATTTT.

The table lists this clonotype with a count of one. The gene calls are TRBV29-1 and TRBJ1-1; possible D gene TRBD1, 6 bases. V dropped 6 bases and J dropped 7 bases, with 15 bases sitting between them. CDR1 and CDR2 from the germline V gene are SQVTM and ANQGSEA. The CDR3 is made up of 12 amino acids. CDR3 residues: CSVAGHAVEAFF. CDR3 nucleotides: TGCAGCGTCGCGGGACACGCGGTTGAAGCTTTCTTT. Using reference TRBV29-1 and TRBJ1-1 for the parts outside the CDR3, the full variable domain is SAVISQKPSRDICQRGTSLTIQCQVDSQVTMMFWYRQQPGQSLTLIATANQGSEATYESGFVIDKFPISRPNLTFSTLTVSNMSPEDSSIYLCSVAGHAVEAFFGQGTRLTVV.

This rearrangement joins TRBV7-3 to TRBJ2-5, with D perhaps TRBD1 (6 bases). The CDR3 sequence is 17 residues long. Germline V gene sequence: CDR1 SGHTA, CDR2 FQGTGA. Trimming stripped 10 bases from V and 0 bases from J, with 24 bases between. The chain's CDR3 is CATGDPSTGAYQETQYF. The CDR3 DNA reads as TGTGCCACAGGTGATCCATCGACAGGCGCGTACCAAGAGACCCAGTACTTC.

The V and J genes are TRBV20-1 and TRBJ1-2; TRBD1 aligns across 7 bases. Per the germline V gene, CDR1 is DFQATT and CDR2 is SNEGSKA (reference sequence). V lost 6 bases and J lost 7; bases outside the gene matches: 14. CDR3 length: 14 amino acids. Here the CDR3 reads CSAKATGRLSGYTF. The CDR3 bases are TGCAGTGCGAAAGCGACAGGGCGGCTTAGTGGCTACACCTTC.

J is TRBJ2-7 and V is TRBV7-9; D is unclear. The CDR3 runs 11 residues. V lost 6 bases, J lost 7 bases, and 10 bases lay in between. Germline values: CDR1 SEHNR, CDR2 FQNEAQ (reference sequence). The CDR3 nucleotides are TGTGCCAGCAGTTTACGGTTTGAGCAGTACTTC. As protein: CASSLRFEQYF.

This clonotype was observed many times. The genes are TRBV7-9 and TRBJ1-5; possibly TRBD1 for D (5 bases). Germline CDR1 reads SEHNR; CDR2 reads FQNEAQ (reference sequence). The CDR3 loop spans 15 amino acids. V lost 4 bases and J lost 7, with 17 bases in between. DNA of the CDR3: TGTGCCAGCAGCTCAGTTGCGGGGGTAGGGCAGCCCCAGCATTTT. Its protein product is CASSSVAGVGQPQHF. The full variable domain, in which reference TRBV7-9 and TRBJ1-5 provide the parts outside the CDR3, is DTGVSQNPRHKITKRGQNVTFRCDPISEHNRLYWYRQTLGQGPEFLTYFQNEAQLEKSRLLSDRFSAERPKGSFSTLEIQRTEQGDSAMYLCASSSVAGVGQPQHFGDGTRLSIL.

The chain links TRBV5-6 to TRBJ1-2; no definite D call. The V gene's germline CDR1 is SGHDT and CDR2 YYEEEE. The CDR3 sequence is 13 residues long. The V gene lost 8 bases and the J gene lost 3 bases, with 14 bases spanning the gap. DNA for the CDR3: TGTGCCAGTAGTATAGTAACCGACTATGGCTACACCTTC. Its translation is CASSIVTDYGYTF. Combining the CDR3 with reference TRBV5-6 and TRBJ1-2 gives the whole variable domain DAGVTQSPTHLIKTRGQQVTLRCSPKSGHDTVSWYQQALGQGPQFIFQYYEEEERQRGNFPDRFSGHQFPNYSSELNVNALLLGDSALYLCASSIVTDYGYTFGSGTRLTVV.

V gene TRBV7-8 combines with J gene TRBJ1-2; D remains ambiguous. The CDR3 is made up of 12 amino acids. CDR1 and CDR2 (germline): SGHVS, FQNEAQ. V was trimmed by 6 bases and J by 8 bases, leaving 13 bases between them. CDR3: CASSMRRSGYTF. The CDR3 nucleotides are TGTGCCAGCAGTATGAGGAGGAGCGGCTACACCTTC.